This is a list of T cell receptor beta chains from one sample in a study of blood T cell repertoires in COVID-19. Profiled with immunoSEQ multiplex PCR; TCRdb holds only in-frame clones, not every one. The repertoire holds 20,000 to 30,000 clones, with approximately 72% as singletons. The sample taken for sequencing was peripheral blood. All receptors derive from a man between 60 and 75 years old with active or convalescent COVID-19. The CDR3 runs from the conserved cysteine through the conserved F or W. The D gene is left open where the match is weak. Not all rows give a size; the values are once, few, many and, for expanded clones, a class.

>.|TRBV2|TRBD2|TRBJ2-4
TGTGCCAGCACCCGATCCCCTGGCGGGGGAGCCAAAAACATTCAGTACTTC
CASTRSPGGGAKNIQYF
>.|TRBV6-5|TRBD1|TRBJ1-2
TGTGCCAGCATGCCGGACAGGGGGTTTGGCTATGGCTACACCTTC
CASMPDRGFGYGYTF
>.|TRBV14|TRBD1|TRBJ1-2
TGTGCCAGCAGCCAAGACGGGACAGGGAGGGGTGGCTACACCTTC
CASSQDGTGRGGYTF
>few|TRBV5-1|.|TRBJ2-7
TGCGCCAGCAGCACCGGAGGGTACTACGAGCAGTACTTC
CASSTGGYYEQYF
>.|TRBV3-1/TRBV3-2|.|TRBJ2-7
TGTGCCAGCAGCCAAGATCCACAGCAGCCCGAGAGCTCCTACGAGCAGTACTTC
CASSQDPQQPESSYEQYF
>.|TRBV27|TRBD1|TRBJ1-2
TGTGCCAGCAGCCCTACACAGGGGGCAGGTGGCTACACCTTC
CASSPTQGAGGYTF
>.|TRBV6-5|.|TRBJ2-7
TGTGCCAGCATTGGACTGGTTCTTCCCACCTACGAGCAGTACTTC
CASIGLVLPTYEQYF
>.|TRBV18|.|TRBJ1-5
TGTGCCAGCTCACCACGGCAGATCCTAGATCAGCCCCAGCATTTT
CASSPRQILDQPQHF
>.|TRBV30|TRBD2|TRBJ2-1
TGTGCCTGGAGTAAGGTAGCGGGAGGCCCCCAGTTCTTC
CAWSKVAGGPQFF
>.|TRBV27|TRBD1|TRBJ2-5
TGTGCCAGCAGGACAGGGCAAGAGACCCAGTACTTC
CASRTGQETQYF
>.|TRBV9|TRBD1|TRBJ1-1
TGTGCCAGCAGCGGGGGGACAGGGGGTAGAAACACTGAAGCTTTCTTT
CASSGGTGGRNTEAFF
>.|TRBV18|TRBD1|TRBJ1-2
TGTGCCAGCTCACCACCGGACAGGGACGGTGGCTACACCTTC
CASSPPDRDGGYTF
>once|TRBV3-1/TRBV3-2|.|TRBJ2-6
TGTGCCAGCAGCCAAAGGGGGGGGAGCGGGCTTCTCTCTGGGGCCAACGTCCTGACTTTC
CASSQRGGSGLLSGANVLTF
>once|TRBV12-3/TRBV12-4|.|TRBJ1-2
TGTGCCAGCAGCCTCTATGGCTACACCTTC
CASSLYGYTF
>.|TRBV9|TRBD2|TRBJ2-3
TGTGCCAGCAGCGTCAGGACTAGCAGAGATACGCAGTATTTT
CASSVRTSRDTQYF